The 30 T cell receptor beta chains presented below share a single source sample, sequenced in a study of cytomegalovirus exposure and HLA in healthy donors. 13 Jbeta primers and 60 Vbeta primers were used for the PCR. Assay: immunoSEQ multiplex PCR; the TCRdb copy retains only in-frame clones and omits some. Of under 150,000 clones listed, around three quarters are singletons. Material for sequencing was PBMCs. The receptors were sampled from a man aged 30 to 45 in good health and CMV-seronegative.

The rearrangement joins TRBV18 to TRBJ1-1; possible D gene TRBD1, 5 bases. Germline CDR1 reads KGHSH; CDR2 reads LQKENI. Between the trimmed V and J ends, which lost 3 bases and 5 bases, there was a span of 16 bases. This CDR3 contains 15 residues. In nucleotides, the CDR3 is TGTGCCAGCTCACCCATGGTGGGGGGGAGGACTGAAGCTTTCTTT. It yields the protein CASSPMVGGRTEAFF.

The chain has TRBV12-5 and TRBJ2-3; possible D gene TRBD2, 6 bases. The V gene's germline CDR1 is LGHNT and CDR2 FRNRAP. The CDR3 runs 17 residues. The V end was cut by 0 bases, the J end by 4 bases, with 17 bases between. CDR3 DNA: TGTGCTAGTGGTTTGGTACTCGGAGGGGTCGATGCAGATACGCAGTATTTT. Translating gives CASGLVLGGVDADTQYF.

The rearrangement joins TRBV5-4 to TRBJ1-3; no clear D gene. The CDR3 has 16 residues. V was cut by 2 bases and J by 2 bases, with 14 bases left in between. The germline V gene has CDR1 SGHNT and CDR2 YYREEE (reference sequence). Written as DNA, the CDR3 is TGTGCCAGCAGCTTCGGCGGGTCCCTTGCTGGAAACACCATATATTTT. It specifies CASSFGGSLAGNTIYF.

The chain links TRBV28 to TRBJ1-1, with D possibly being TRBD1 (6 bases). From germline, CDR1 is MDHEN and CDR2 SYDVKM. The CDR3 runs 15 residues. The V end was cut by 5 bases, the J end by 3 bases, with 16 bases between. This chain's CDR3 is CASSPSFAGDTEAFF. The CDR3 bases are TGTGCCAGCAGTCCCAGTTTTGCAGGGGACACTGAAGCTTTCTTT. The variable domain in full, completed from reference TRBV28 and TRBJ1-1, reads DVKVTQSSRYLVKRTGEKVFLECVQDMDHENMFWYRQDPGLGLRLIYFSYDVKMKEKGDIPEGYSVSREKKERFSLILESASTNQTSMYLCASSPSFAGDTEAFFGQGTRLTVV.

This clone was detected once. This chain joins TRBV28 and TRBJ2-7; 7 nucleotides align to TRBD2. The germline gives CDR1 MDHEN, CDR2 SYDVKM. This CDR3 has 15 residues. Trimming cost V 4 bases and J 1 base; bases outside gene matches: 7. The CDR3 bases are TGTGCCAGCAGTTCCCCCGGGGGGTATTCCTACGAGCAGTACTTC. Amino acids: CASSSPGGYSYEQYF.

The gene calls are TRBV29-1 and TRBJ2-5; D call uncertain. The CDR3 sequence is 17 residues long. The V end was cut by 6 bases, the J end by 1 base, with 24 bases between. CDR1 and CDR2 from the germline V gene are SQVTM and ANQGSEA. The CDR3 coding sequence is TGCAGCGTCCAAAAAAAGATAGCACCGCTGGGCCAAGAGACCCAGTACTTC. Encoded protein: CSVQKKIAPLGQETQYF.

The chain is built from TRBV2 and TRBJ2-5; TRBD1 might be the D (6 bases). Judging by the DNA end, TRBJ2-7 fits better; the J call may be wrong. The CDR3 length is 15 residues. Per the germline V gene, CDR1 is SNHLY and CDR2 is FYNNEI. This chain's CDR3 is CASSEGDISPGEQYF. The CDR3 DNA reads TGTGCCAGCAGTGAGGGGGACATCTCCCCCGGCGAGCAGTACTTC.

The chain links TRBV12-5 to TRBJ1-5; possible D gene TRBD1, 5 bases. Germline V gene sequence: CDR1 LGHNT, CDR2 FRNRAP. This CDR3 is built from 14 residues. Trimming took 1 base from V and 2 from J, leaving 6 bases between them. The CDR3 nucleotides read TGTGCTAGTGGTTTGGGGGGCGGCAATCAGCCCCAGCATTTT. This codes for CASGLGGGNQPQHF.

The chain has TRBV6-5 and TRBJ2-1, with TRBD2 as a possible D gene (5 bases). The CDR3 totals 11 residues. In germline, CDR1 is MNHEY, CDR2 SVGAGI. V lost 7 bases, J lost 10 bases, and 11 bases lay in between. CDR3 in amino acids: CASKSGGEQFF. The CDR3 region has the DNA TGTGCCAGCAAGTCGGGCGGGGAGCAGTTCTTC.

This rearrangement joins TRBV28 to TRBJ2-5; tentatively, D is TRBD1 (5 bases). Germline values: CDR1 MDHEN, CDR2 SYDVKM. V lost 6 bases, J lost 5 bases, and 16 bases lay in between. The CDR3 loop spans 14 amino acids. The CDR3 sequence: CASRGNRPGETQYF. The CDR3 nucleotides are TGTGCCAGCAGGGGCAACAGGCCCGGGGAGACCCAGTACTTC. Full variable domain (remainder filled in from reference TRBV28 and TRBJ2-5): DVKVTQSSRYLVKRTGEKVFLECVQDMDHENMFWYRQDPGLGLRLIYFSYDVKMKEKGDIPEGYSVSREKKERFSLILESASTNQTSMYLCASRGNRPGETQYFGPGTRLLVL.

The chain is built from TRBV5-1 and TRBJ2-7, with 11 bases identical to TRBD2. This CDR3 is 15 amino acids long. The germline V gene encodes CDR1 SGHRS and CDR2 YFSETQ. The trim removed 6 bases at V and 7 bases at J, leaving 12 bases unmatched. CDR3 region: CASTWGGLAVSEQYF. The CDR3, as DNA: TGCGCCAGCACCTGGGGGGGACTAGCGGTTTCTGAGCAGTACTTC.

This chain connects TRBV18 to TRBJ2-7, with TRBD2 matching over 12 bases. Germline lookup yields CDR1 KGHSH and CDR2 LQKENI. Trimming cost V 2 bases and J 3 bases; bases outside gene matches: 2. This CDR3 spans 15 amino acids. DNA for the CDR3: TGTGCCAGCTCACCAGGACTAGCGGGGCACTACGAGCAGTACTTC. This gives the protein CASSPGLAGHYEQYF.

The gene calls are TRBV5-1 and TRBJ1-2; 10 bases line up with TRBD1. Germline V gives CDR1 SGHRS, CDR2 YFSETQ. V lost 0 bases, J lost 2 bases, and 7 bases stayed unmatched. This CDR3 is 17 amino acids long. CDR3 in amino acids: CASSLGQGAWGNYGYTF. DNA of the CDR3: TGCGCCAGCAGCTTGGGACAGGGGGCTTGGGGGAACTATGGCTACACCTTC.

This chain uses TRBV13 with TRBJ2-7, with D possibly being TRBD2 (6 bases). Germline lookup yields CDR1 PRHDT and CDR2 FYEKMQ (reference sequence). This CDR3 comprises 17 residues. Between the trimmed V and J ends, which lost 5 bases and 7 bases, there was a span of 27 bases. CDR3 sequence (DNA): TGTGCCAGCAGCCGACGGGGACTGATGACTACGTTGTGGGAGCAGTACTTC. Its protein product is CASSRRGLMTTLWEQYF.

CDR3 in amino acids: CASSSGWSSNEQFF. Here the CDR3 DNA reads TGTGCCAGCAGTTCCGGTTGGTCCTCAAATGAGCAGTTCTTC. The chain joins TRBV6-5 to TRBJ2-1, with unresolved D. Germline CDR1 and CDR2: MNHEY and SVGAGI. This CDR3 has 14 amino acids. The V end lost 4 bases, the J end lost 7 bases, and 14 bases lay between the germline ends.

Worth noting for this clone: This CDR3 is missing its conserved last phenylalanine or tryptophan, likely due to a read error. The DNA is omitted, as the CDR3 cannot be located on it reliably, and the CDR3 follows TCRdb's listing. The J gene is TRBJ1-5, the V gene TRBV23-1; TRBD1 reflects the table's D call only, with no check against the DNA. Being an ORF, TRBV23-1 has a function that is uncertain. The CDR3 is 12 amino acids long, termini counted. CDR3 amino acids: CASSHDRVHRGL.

This clone was counted many times. V and J are TRBV5-1 and TRBJ2-3; 10 nucleotides agree with TRBD2. Germline V gene lookup returns CDR1 SGHRS and CDR2 YFSETQ. The junction had 2 bases not matched to a gene; V was cut back by 0 bases and J by 1 base. This CDR3 is 16 amino acids long. The CDR3 DNA is TGCGCCAGCAGCTTGGTGCTAGCGGGGGGCACAGATACGCAGTATTTT. This gives the protein CASSLVLAGGTDTQYF.

Many counts were recorded for this clone. The V and J genes are TRBV6-1 and TRBJ2-3; 9 bases are shared with TRBD1. The V gene end was trimmed by 8 bases and the J gene end by 4 bases; junction bases not matched to a gene: 7. The CDR3 covers 14 residues. Germline V gene sequence: CDR1 MNHNS, CDR2 SASEGT. The CDR3: CASGWDRVSDTQYF. The CDR3 nucleotides read TGTGCCAGCGGTTGGGACAGGGTGTCAGATACGCAGTATTTT.

About this clone: The junction and the germline gene differ at one end; a read error may be behind it. This chain links TRBV5-4 with TRBJ2-7, with a tentative D call TRBD1 (5 bases). This CDR3 region has 17 residues. Germline V lookup: CDR1 SGHNT, CDR2 YYREEE (reference sequence). This CDR3 is CASSLGPDQGASHEQYF. The CDR3 DNA is TGTGCCAGCAGCTTGGGCCCTGACCAAGGGGCCTCCCACGAGCAGTACTTC.

This chain links TRBV6-5 with TRBJ2-1; D possibly corresponds to TRBD1 (5 bases). This CDR3 is built from 15 residues. With 5 bases removed from V and 5 bases from J, the gap between germline ends came to 16 bases. Per the germline V gene, CDR1 is MNHEY and CDR2 is SVGAGI. CDR3 residues: CASSRTRGANNEQFF. The DNA for the CDR3 is TGTGCCAGCAGTCGGACAAGGGGCGCTAACAATGAGCAGTTCTTC.

This sequence joins TRBV4-2 and TRBJ2-1, with 9 positions matching TRBD2. The CDR3 consists of 14 residues. V trimming: 4 bases; J trimming: 4 bases; junction bases outside the gene matches: 2. Germline V gene sequence: CDR1 LGHNA, CDR2 YNFKEQ. This CDR3 reads CASSPSGRYNEQFF. In nucleotides, the CDR3 is TGTGCCAGCAGCCCCAGCGGGAGGTACAATGAGCAGTTCTTC.

The chain links TRBV11-2 to TRBJ2-5, with TRBD1 matching over 9 bases. This CDR3 has 18 amino acids. Germline V gene lookup returns CDR1 SGHAT and CDR2 FQNNGV. V shed 1 base, J shed 4 bases, and the junction held 13 bases outside the gene matches. The CDR3 bases are TGTGCCAGCAGCTTAGGTGTCCAGGACAGGGGATTTGGAGAGACCCAGTACTTC. Protein sequence: CASSLGVQDRGFGETQYF.

The chain combines TRBV5-6 with TRBJ2-5; 8 bases are a match to TRBD2. The CDR3 covers 14 residues. Unmatched junction bases numbered 5, after V lost 3 bases and J lost 4 bases. Germline loops: CDR1 SGHDT, CDR2 YYEEEE. This CDR3 reads CASSSAGAGETQYF. CDR3 sequence (DNA): TGTGCCAGCAGCTCAGCGGGAGCGGGAGAGACCCAGTACTTC.

The rearrangement uses TRBV28 and TRBJ1-5; D call uncertain. The CDR3 sequence is 15 residues long. The V end lost 1 base, the J end lost 1 base, and 8 bases lay between the germline ends. CDR1 and CDR2 (germline): MDHEN, SYDVKM. CDR3 DNA: TGTGCCAGCAGTTTATATGGCTTAAGCAATCAGCCCCAGCATTTT. It codes for CASSLYGLSNQPQHF. Supplemented by reference TRBV28 and TRBJ1-5, the full variable domain reads DVKVTQSSRYLVKRTGEKVFLECVQDMDHENMFWYRQDPGLGLRLIYFSYDVKMKEKGDIPEGYSVSREKKERFSLILESASTNQTSMYLCASSLYGLSNQPQHFGDGTRLSIL.

The gene calls are TRBV28 and TRBJ2-3; the match to TRBD1 covers 7 bases. The germline V gene encodes CDR1 MDHEN and CDR2 SYDVKM. The CDR3 consists of 16 residues. V dropped 3 bases and J dropped 5; count of bases not matched to a gene: 11. The CDR3 loop reads CASSLARKGGGDTQYF. The CDR3 bases are TGTGCCAGCAGTTTGGCAAGGAAAGGGGGCGGAGATACGCAGTATTTT. Together with reference TRBV28 and TRBJ2-3, the CDR3 gives the full variable domain: DVKVTQSSRYLVKRTGEKVFLECVQDMDHENMFWYRQDPGLGLRLIYFSYDVKMKEKGDIPEGYSVSREKKERFSLILESASTNQTSMYLCASSLARKGGGDTQYFGPGTRLTVL.

This rearrangement joins TRBV6-5 to TRBJ1-5, with D hard to call. The CDR3 runs 13 residues. Germline-derived CDR1 and CDR2 are MNHEY and SVGAGI. The ends were cut back, 7 bases at V and 4 bases at J, with 11 bases in the middle. This CDR3 reads CASTWAPNQPQHF. DNA for the CDR3: TGTGCCAGCACCTGGGCACCAAATCAGCCCCAGCATTTT.

The chain recombines TRBV27 with TRBJ2-3, with a possible D match to TRBD2 (5 bases). Germline lookup yields CDR1 MNHEY and CDR2 SMNVEV (reference sequence). The CDR3 is 16 amino acids. With 2 bases removed from V and 6 bases from J, the gap between germline ends came to 18 bases. CDR3: CASSLSLAVLSDTQYF. CDR3 nucleotide sequence: TGTGCCAGCAGTTTAAGCCTAGCAGTTCTCTCGGATACGCAGTATTTT.

V and J are TRBV19 and TRBJ1-2; tentatively, D is TRBD1 (5 bases). The germline V gene has CDR1 LNHDA and CDR2 SQIVND (reference sequence). Trimming pared 3 bases from V and 5 bases from J, leaving 13 bases between. The CDR3 sequence is 14 residues long. CDR3 loop: CASSIYQGDYGYTF. CDR3 nucleotide sequence: TGTGCCAGTAGTATTTACCAGGGTGATTATGGCTACACCTTC. The full variable domain, in which reference TRBV19 and TRBJ1-2 provide the parts outside the CDR3, is DGGITQSPKYLFRKEGQNVTLSCEQNLNHDAMYWYRQDPGQGLRLIYYSQIVNDFQKGDIAEGYSVSREKKESFPLTVTSAQKNPTAFYLCASSIYQGDYGYTFGSGTRLTVV.

The chain uses TRBV5-1 and TRBJ1-2; D unresolved. The length of the CDR3 is 16 residues. Looked up from germline, CDR1 is SGHRS and CDR2 is YFSETQ. The V end lost 0 bases, the J end lost 5 bases, and 17 bases lay between the germline ends. The DNA for the CDR3 is TGCGCCAGCAGCTTGGCCGGACGGAGGAAGGAGTATGGCTACACCTTC. Translation gives CASSLAGRRKEYGYTF.

The chain links TRBV6-5 to TRBJ2-7; 8 positions match TRBD1. Germline values: CDR1 MNHEY, CDR2 SVGAGI. V was clipped by 4 bases and J by 0 bases; unmatched bases: 5. This CDR3 region has 15 residues. CDR3 sequence reads: CASSLYRGSSYEQYF. The CDR3 DNA sequence: TGTGCCAGCAGTTTATACAGGGGGTCCTCCTACGAGCAGTACTTC.